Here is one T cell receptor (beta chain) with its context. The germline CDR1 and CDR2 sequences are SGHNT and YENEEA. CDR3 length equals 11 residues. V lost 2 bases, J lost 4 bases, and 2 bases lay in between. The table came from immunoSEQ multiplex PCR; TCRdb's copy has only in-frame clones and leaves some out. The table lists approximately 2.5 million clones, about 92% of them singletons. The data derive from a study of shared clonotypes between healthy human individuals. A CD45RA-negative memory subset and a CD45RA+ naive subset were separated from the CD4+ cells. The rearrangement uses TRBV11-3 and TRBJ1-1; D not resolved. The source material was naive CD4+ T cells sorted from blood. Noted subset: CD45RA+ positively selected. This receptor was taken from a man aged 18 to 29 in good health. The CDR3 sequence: CASSLSTEAFF. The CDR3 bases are TGTGCCAGCAGCTTAAGCACTGAAGCTTTCTTT.